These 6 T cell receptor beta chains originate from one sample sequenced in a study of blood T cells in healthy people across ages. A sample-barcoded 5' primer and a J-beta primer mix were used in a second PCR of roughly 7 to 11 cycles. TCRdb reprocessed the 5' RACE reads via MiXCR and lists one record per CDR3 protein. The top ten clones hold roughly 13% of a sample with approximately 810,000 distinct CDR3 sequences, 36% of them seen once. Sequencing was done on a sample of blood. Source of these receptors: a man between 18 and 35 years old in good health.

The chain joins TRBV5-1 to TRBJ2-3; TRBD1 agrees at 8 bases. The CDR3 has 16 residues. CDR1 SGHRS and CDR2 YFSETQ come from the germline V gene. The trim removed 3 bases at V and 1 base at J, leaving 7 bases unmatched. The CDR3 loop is CASSYPETGGTDTQYF. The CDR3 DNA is TGCGCCAGCAGCTATCCGGAGACAGGGGGCACAGATACGCAGTATTTT.

CDR3: CASSQDRAWVEAFF. CDR3 sequence (DNA): TGCGCCAGCAGCCAAGATCGGGCGTGGGTTGAAGCTTTCTTT. The chain employs TRBV4-1 and TRBJ1-1; no reliable D call. The germline V and J ends were trimmed by 0 bases and 7 bases, with 12 bases remaining between them. The CDR3 totals 14 residues. The germline V gene encodes CDR1 MGHRA and CDR2 YSYEKL.

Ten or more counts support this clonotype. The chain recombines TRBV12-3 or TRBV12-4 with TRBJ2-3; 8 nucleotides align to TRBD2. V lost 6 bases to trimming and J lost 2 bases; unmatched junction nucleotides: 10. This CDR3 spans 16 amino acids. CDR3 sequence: CASSMGSGGYTDTQYF. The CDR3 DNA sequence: TGTGCCAGCAGCATGGGGAGCGGGGGATACACAGATACGCAGTATTTT.

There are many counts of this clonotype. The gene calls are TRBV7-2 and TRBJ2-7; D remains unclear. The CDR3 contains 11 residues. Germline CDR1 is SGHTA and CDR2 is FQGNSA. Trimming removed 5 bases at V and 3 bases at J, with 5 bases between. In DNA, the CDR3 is TGTGCCAGCAGCGCCAGCTACGAGCAGTACTTC. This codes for CASSASYEQYF.

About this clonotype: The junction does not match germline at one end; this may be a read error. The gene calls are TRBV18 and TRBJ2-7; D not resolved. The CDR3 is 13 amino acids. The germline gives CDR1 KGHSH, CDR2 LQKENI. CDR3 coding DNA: TGTGTCAGCTCACCACCGTGGGGAACCGAGCAGTACTTC. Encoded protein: CVSSPPWGTEQYF.

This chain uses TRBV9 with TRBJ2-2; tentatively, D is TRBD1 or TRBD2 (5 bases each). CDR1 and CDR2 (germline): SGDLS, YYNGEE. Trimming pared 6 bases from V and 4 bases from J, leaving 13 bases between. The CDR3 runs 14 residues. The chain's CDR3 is CASTVGVATGELFF. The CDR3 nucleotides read TGTGCCAGCACCGTGGGGGTGGCCACCGGGGAGCTGTTTTTT.